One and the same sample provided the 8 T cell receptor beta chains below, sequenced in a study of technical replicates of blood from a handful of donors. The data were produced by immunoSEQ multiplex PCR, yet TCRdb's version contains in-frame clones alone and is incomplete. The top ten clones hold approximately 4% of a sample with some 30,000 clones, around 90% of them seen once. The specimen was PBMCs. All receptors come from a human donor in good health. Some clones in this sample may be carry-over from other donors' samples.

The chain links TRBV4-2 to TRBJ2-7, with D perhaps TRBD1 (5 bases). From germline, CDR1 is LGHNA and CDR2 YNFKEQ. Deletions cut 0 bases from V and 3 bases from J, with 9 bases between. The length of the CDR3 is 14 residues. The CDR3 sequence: CASSQDQDNYEQYF. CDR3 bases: TGTGCCAGCAGCCAAGATCAGGACAACTACGAGCAGTACTTC.

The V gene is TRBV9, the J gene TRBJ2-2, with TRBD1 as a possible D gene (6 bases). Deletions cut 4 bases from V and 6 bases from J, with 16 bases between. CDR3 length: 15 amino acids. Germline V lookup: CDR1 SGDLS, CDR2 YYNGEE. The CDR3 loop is CASSLGAGAAGELFF. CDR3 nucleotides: TGTGCCAGCAGCCTGGGGGCAGGAGCCGCCGGGGAGCTGTTTTTT. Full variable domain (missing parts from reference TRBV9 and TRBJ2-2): DSGVTQTPKHLITATGQRVTLRCSPRSGDLSVYWYQQSLDQGLQFLIQYYNGEERAKGNILERFSAQQFPDLHSELNLSSLELGDSALYFCASSLGAGAAGELFFGEGSRLTVL.

The CDR3: CASSQDDRGEAFF. The CDR3 region has the DNA TGTGCCAGCAGCCAAGATGACAGGGGAGAGGCTTTCTTT. J is TRBJ1-1 and V is TRBV4-2, with 8 bases lining up with TRBD1. This CDR3 is built from 13 residues. V shed 0 bases, J shed 11 bases, and the junction held 5 bases outside the gene matches. CDR1 is LGHNA and CDR2 is YNFKEQ in the germline V gene.

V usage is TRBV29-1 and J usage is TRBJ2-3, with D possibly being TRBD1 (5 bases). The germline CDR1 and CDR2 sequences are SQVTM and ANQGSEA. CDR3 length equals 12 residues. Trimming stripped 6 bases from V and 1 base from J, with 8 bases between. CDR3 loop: CSVDSGTDTQYF. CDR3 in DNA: TGCAGCGTCGACAGCGGCACAGATACGCAGTATTTT.

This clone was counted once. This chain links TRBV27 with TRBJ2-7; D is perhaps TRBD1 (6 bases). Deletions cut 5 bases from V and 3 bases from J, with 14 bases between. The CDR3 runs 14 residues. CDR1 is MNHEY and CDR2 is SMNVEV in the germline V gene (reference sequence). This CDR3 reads CASSPGQRVYEQYF. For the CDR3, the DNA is TGTGCCAGCAGTCCAGGACAGAGAGTCTACGAGCAGTACTTC.

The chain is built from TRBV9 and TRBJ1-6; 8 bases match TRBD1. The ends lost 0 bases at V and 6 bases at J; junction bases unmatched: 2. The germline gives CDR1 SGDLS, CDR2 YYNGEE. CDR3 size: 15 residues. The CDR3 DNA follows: TGTGCCAGCAGCGTAGCAGGACAGGGTAATTCACCCCTCCACTTT. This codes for CASSVAGQGNSPLHF.

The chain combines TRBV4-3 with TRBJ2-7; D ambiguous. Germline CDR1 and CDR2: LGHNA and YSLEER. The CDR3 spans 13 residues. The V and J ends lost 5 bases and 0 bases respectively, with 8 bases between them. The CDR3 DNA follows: TGCGCCAGCAGCACTCGCACCTCCTACGAGCAGTACTTC. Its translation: CASSTRTSYEQYF.

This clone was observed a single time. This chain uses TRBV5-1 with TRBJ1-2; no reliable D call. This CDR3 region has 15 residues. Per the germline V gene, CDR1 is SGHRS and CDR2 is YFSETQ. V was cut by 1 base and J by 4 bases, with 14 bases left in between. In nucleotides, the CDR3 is TGCGCCAGCAGCTTGAGGAACGAGGGTCTCTATGGCTACACCTTC. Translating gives CASSLRNEGLYGYTF.